Presented here are 10 T cell receptor beta chains from one specimen sequenced in a study of OX40 agonist ivuxolimab in advanced cancers. TCRdb's table, derived via immunoSEQ multiplex PCR, lists solely in-frame clones and lacks some. The sample holds 20,000 to 30,000 clones; roughly three quarters are singletons and the top ten take 20% to 30%. The specimen comprised CD4+ or CD8+ T cells sorted from blood, sampled in a trial of the OX40 agonist ivuxolimab. These receptors were obtained from an adult with an advanced solid tumor such as melanoma, head and neck, liver or kidney cancer.

The chain is built from TRBV28 and TRBJ1-5, with D possibly matching TRBD1 (6 bases). Germline V gene lookup returns CDR1 MDHEN and CDR2 SYDVKM. The V and J ends lost 8 bases and 2 bases respectively, with 19 bases between them. The CDR3 spans 16 residues. The CDR3, as DNA: TGTGCCAGCTCAACTTCAACAGGGTATGGCAATCAGCCCCAGCATTTT. It is translated as CASSTSTGYGNQPQHF.

The chain is built from TRBV4-3 and TRBJ2-7; a weak D match, TRBD2 (5 bases). Trimming stripped 1 base from V and 3 bases from J, with 13 bases between. The CDR3 contains 15 residues. Germline assignment: CDR1 LGHNA and CDR2 YSLEER. In DNA form, the CDR3 reads TGCGCCAGCAGCCAAGCCGGAGAGGGAAACTACGAGCAGTACTTC. Its translation is CASSQAGEGNYEQYF.

V usage is TRBV28 and J usage is TRBJ2-1; 8 bases are a match to TRBD2. Losses at the gene ends were 7 bases for V and 10 bases for J; bases not matched to a gene: 9. The CDR3 covers 13 residues. The germline V gene has CDR1 MDHEN and CDR2 SYDVKM. CDR3 region: CASNRGGLGEQFF. The CDR3 nucleotides read TGTGCCAGCAATCGGGGGGGCCTAGGCGAGCAGTTCTTC. Full variable domain (outside the CDR3, taken from reference TRBV28 and TRBJ2-1): DVKVTQSSRYLVKRTGEKVFLECVQDMDHENMFWYRQDPGLGLRLIYFSYDVKMKEKGDIPEGYSVSREKKERFSLILESASTNQTSMYLCASNRGGLGEQFFGPGTRLTVL.

V is TRBV27 and J is TRBJ2-7; tentative D call: TRBD1 (5 bases). Germline CDR1 MNHEY, CDR2 SMNVEV (reference sequence). Trimming took off 2 bases at V and 4 bases at J, with 9 bases between the two ends. There are 13 residues in the CDR3. CDR3 loop: CASSLGRTYEQYF. The DNA of the CDR3 is TGTGCCAGCAGTTTAGGACGGACATACGAGCAGTACTTC.

J is TRBJ2-5 and V is TRBV4-1, with unresolved D. V was shortened by 1 base and J by 5 bases, with 11 bases between the two germline ends. The CDR3 covers 14 residues. Germline CDR1 and CDR2: MGHRA and YSYEKL. The DNA of the CDR3 is TGCGCCAGCAGCCAAGTATCAGTGGGGGAGACCCAGTACTTC. Translated: CASSQVSVGETQYF.

CDR3 in amino acids: CASSEMGGETQYF. CDR3 in DNA: TGCGCCAGCAGTGAGATGGGTGGAGAGACCCAGTACTTC. The V gene is TRBV10-2, the J gene TRBJ2-5; no firm D call. CDR1 and CDR2 (germline): WSHSY, SAAADI. V was cut by 2 bases and J by 4 bases, with 8 bases left in between. This CDR3 has 13 residues.

The rearrangement links TRBV27 to TRBJ2-3; D gene uncertain. The germline V gene encodes CDR1 MNHEY and CDR2 SMNVEV (reference sequence). Trimming took off 3 bases at V and 5 bases at J, with 6 bases between the two ends. The CDR3 is 12 amino acids. The CDR3 sequence is CASSFGGDTQYF. Here the CDR3 DNA reads TGTGCCAGCAGTTTCGGCGGAGATACGCAGTATTTT.

The chain couples TRBV4-1 to TRBJ1-6, with D possibly being TRBD1 (5 bases). V dropped 1 base and J dropped 13 bases, with 14 bases sitting between them. The CDR3 covers 14 residues. Germline V gene sequence: CDR1 MGHRA, CDR2 YSYEKL. CDR3 DNA: TGCGCCAGCAGCCAAGCCAGGGTCTCTGGGCCCCTCCACTTT. Its protein product is CASSQARVSGPLHF.

The chain is built from TRBV2 and TRBJ1-2, with D unclear. CDR1 and CDR2 (germline): SNHLY, FYNNEI. Trimming shortened V by 7 bases and J by 2 bases, and 11 bases separated the two germline ends. CDR3 length: 13 amino acids. The CDR3 protein is CASTDGSNYGYTF. The DNA of the CDR3 is TGTGCCAGCACCGACGGGAGCAACTATGGCTACACCTTC.

The chain links TRBV7-8 to TRBJ1-6, with no clear D. This CDR3 is built from 14 residues. Germline values: CDR1 SGHVS, CDR2 FQNEAQ. V was clipped by 2 bases and J by 10 bases, with 12 bases between them. CDR3 nucleotides: TGTGCCAGCAGCTTATGGCCGGACCGCTCACCCCTCCACTTT. This sequence encodes CASSLWPDRSPLHF.